This entry is about one TCR beta chain. From the 5' RACE reads, TCRdb called clonotypes with MiXCR, one entry per CDR3 protein. The profile shows about 240,000 distinct CDR3 sequences, roughly a tenth of them singletons. This record comes from a study of identical twins. The length of the CDR3 is 14 residues. V was clipped by 4 bases and J by 2 bases, with 12 bases between them. The V gene's germline CDR1 is SGHRS and CDR2 YFSETQ. Specimen: memory T cells sorted from blood. The J gene is TRBJ2-5, the V gene TRBV5-1; weak D call: TRBD1 (5 bases). The TCR comes from a man aged 45-65 years in good health. CDR3 amino acids: CASSIKTGQETQYF. The CDR3 DNA reads as TGCGCCAGCAGCATTAAAACAGGACAAGAGACCCAGTACTTC. Full variable domain (remainder filled in from reference TRBV5-1 and TRBJ2-5): KAGVTQTPRYLIKTRGQQVTLSCSPISGHRSVSWYQQTPGQGLQFLFEYFSETQRNKGNFPGRFSGRQFSNSRSEMNVSTLELGDSALYLCASSIKTGQETQYFGPGTRLLVL.